The 25 T cell receptor beta chains listed next were all sequenced from one sample in a study of blood T cell repertoires in COVID-19. Sequencing was performed with immunoSEQ multiplex PCR; in TCRdb, only in-frame clones are kept and a portion is missing. The table shows 100,000 to 150,000 clones, with about 70% occurring only once. Sequencing input: peripheral blood. These receptors were obtained from a man aged 55 to 69 with acute or convalescent COVID-19.

This clone is a singleton in its sample. The rearrangement links TRBV3-1 (or the pseudogene TRBV3-2) to TRBJ2-1, with unresolved D. The germline V gene encodes CDR1 LGHDT and CDR2 YNNKEL (reference sequence). Between the trimmed V and J ends, which lost 1 base and 10 bases, there was a span of 14 bases. This CDR3 has 14 residues. CDR3 sequence (DNA): TGTGCCAGCAGCCAAGCGAGCGCCGTAGTCGAGCAGTTCTTC. As protein: CASSQASAVVEQFF.

V is TRBV3-1 (or the pseudogene TRBV3-2) and J is TRBJ1-5; possibly TRBD1 for D (5 bases). Germline CDR1 and CDR2: LGHDT and YNNKEL (reference sequence). V dropped 4 bases and J dropped 6 bases, with 13 bases sitting between them. The CDR3 extends over 14 amino acids. The CDR3 protein is CASSLTNQGQPQHF. Here the CDR3 DNA reads TGTGCCAGCAGCCTCACTAACCAGGGTCAGCCCCAGCATTTT.

The chain has TRBV11-2 and TRBJ1-2, with D perhaps TRBD1 (6 bases). The CDR3 is 13 residues long. The V end was cut by 3 bases, the J end by 4 bases, with 9 bases between. CDR1 and CDR2 from the germline V gene are SGHAT and FQNNGV. This CDR3 reads CASSFTGSYGYTF. The CDR3 coding sequence is TGTGCCAGCAGCTTTACAGGGAGCTATGGCTACACCTTC.

The table lists this clone with a few counts. The chain carries TRBV9 and TRBJ1-3; TRBD1 aligns across 12 bases. CDR3 size: 15 residues. Germline loops: CDR1 SGDLS, CDR2 YYNGEE. Germline trimming cut 2 bases from V and 6 bases from J; bases unmatched to any gene: 3. This chain's CDR3 is CASSVRDRGQNTIYF. The CDR3 DNA reads TGTGCCAGCAGCGTCCGGGACAGGGGGCAAAACACCATATATTTT.

The chain links TRBV19 to TRBJ1-2; 8 bases are shared with TRBD1. This CDR3 has 13 amino acids. J gave up 7 bases and V 6 bases, and 7 bases lay outside the gene matches. Germline CDR1 is LNHDA and CDR2 is SQIVND (reference sequence). In DNA, the CDR3 is TGTGCCAGTAGCCTGGACAGGGTACGTGGCTACACCTTC. Amino acid sequence: CASSLDRVRGYTF.

The chain recombines TRBV7-6 with TRBJ2-7; 10 nucleotides match TRBD2. From germline, CDR1 is SGHVS and CDR2 FNYEAQ. This CDR3 comprises 15 residues. The trim removed 5 bases at V and 3 bases at J, leaving 7 bases unmatched. The CDR3 coding sequence is TGTGCCAGCAGCCGACAACTAGCGGGGTTCTACGAGCAGTACTTC. As protein: CASSRQLAGFYEQYF.

V and J are TRBV12-3 or TRBV12-4 and TRBJ2-3; TRBD1 agrees at 8 bases. The CDR3 spans 11 residues. Trimming removed 6 bases from V and 11 bases from J; junction bases left unmatched: 4. The CDR3 loop reads CASSHGQGQYF. Written as DNA, the CDR3 is TGTGCCAGCAGCCACGGACAGGGGCAGTATTTT.

The chain links TRBV29-1 to TRBJ1-2, with D perhaps matching TRBD1 (6 bases). The CDR3 consists of 13 residues. Germline CDR1 is SQVTM and CDR2 is ANQGSEA. V lost 0 bases and J lost 5, with 10 bases in between. CDR3 in amino acids: CSVEDGQGYGYTF. CDR3 nucleotide sequence: TGCAGCGTTGAAGATGGGCAGGGGTATGGCTACACCTTC.

The chain recombines TRBV18 with TRBJ1-3; no firm D call. The germline gives CDR1 KGHSH, CDR2 LQKENI. CDR3 length: 16 residues. Trimming cost V 6 bases and J 4 bases, with 19 bases left between them. CDR3 in amino acids: CASSPSVLASGNTIYF. CDR3 DNA: TGTGCCAGCTCCCCGTCCGTGCTGGCATCAGGAAACACCATATATTTT.

The rearrangement uses TRBV5-4 and TRBJ1-2; the D is unclear. With 1 base removed from V and 3 bases from J, the gap between germline ends came to 7 bases. Germline CDR1 and CDR2: SGHNT and YYREEE (reference sequence). The CDR3 is made up of 13 amino acids. The CDR3 is CASSLTVDYGYTF. The CDR3 bases are TGTGCCAGCAGCTTGACAGTTGACTATGGCTACACCTTC. Full variable domain (outside the CDR3, taken from reference TRBV5-4 and TRBJ1-2): ETGVTQSPTHLIKTRGQQVTLRCSSQSGHNTVSWYQQALGQGPQFIFQYYREEENGRGNFPPRFSGLQFPNYSSELNVNALELDDSALYLCASSLTVDYGYTFGSGTRLTVV.

The gene calls are TRBV29-1 and TRBJ2-5, with a tentative D call TRBD2 (5 bases). This CDR3 is 14 amino acids long. The V gene lost 7 bases and the J gene lost 5 bases, with 20 bases spanning the gap. Looked up from germline, CDR1 is SQVTM and CDR2 is ANQGSEA. This CDR3 reads CSAVNWTDGETQYF. The DNA for the CDR3 is TGCAGCGCAGTCAATTGGACTGATGGGGAGACCCAGTACTTC.

The chain joins TRBV7-3 to TRBJ2-1; the match to TRBD2 covers 12 bases. V lost 3 bases, J lost 8 bases, and 11 bases stayed unmatched. Germline CDR1 SGHTA, CDR2 FQGTGA. The CDR3 totals 17 residues. The CDR3 reads CASSLVPLAGGRYEQFF. The CDR3 DNA reads TGTGCCAGCAGCTTGGTCCCCCTAGCGGGGGGGCGATATGAGCAGTTCTTC.

This clone was seen only a few times. The chain recombines TRBV27 with TRBJ1-5, with D possibly being TRBD1 (5 bases). V was cut by 6 bases and J by 4 bases, with 19 bases left in between. CDR3 size: 16 residues. The germline CDR1 and CDR2 sequences are MNHEY and SMNVEV (reference sequence). The CDR3 bases are TGTGCCAGCAGCTATCGGGGGACCATTGGGAATCAGCCCCAGCATTTT. This codes for CASSYRGTIGNQPQHF.

DNA for the CDR3: TGTGCCAGCAGTTACTCGTTCGTAGTGAAGAATGAGCAGTTCTTC. It codes for CASSYSFVVKNEQFF. The rearrangement links TRBV6-5 to TRBJ2-1; the D is unclear. The CDR3 contains 15 residues. The V end lost 0 bases, the J end lost 7 bases, and 13 bases lay between the germline ends. Germline V CDR1 and CDR2: MNHEY, SVGAGI.

This sequence joins TRBV7-8 and TRBJ2-1; 8 bases are shared with TRBD2. CDR1 and CDR2 from the germline V gene are SGHVS and FQNEAQ. CDR3 length: 13 residues. V was clipped by 2 bases and J by 9 bases; unmatched bases: 3. CDR3 sequence (DNA): TGTGCCAGCAGCTTAAGACTAGCGCCTGAGCAGTTCTTC. Translating gives CASSLRLAPEQFF. Full variable domain (remainder filled in from reference TRBV7-8 and TRBJ2-1): GAGVSQSPRYKVAKRGQDVALRCDPISGHVSLFWYQQALGQGPEFLTYFQNEAQLDKSGLPSDRFFAERPEGSVSTLKIQRTQQEDSAVYLCASSLRLAPEQFFGPGTRLTVL.

The V call is TRBV27, the J call TRBJ1-2; TRBD1 might be the D (6 bases). Trimming left V 3 bases short and J 8 bases short, with 13 bases between. The germline V gene encodes CDR1 MNHEY and CDR2 SMNVEV (reference sequence). This CDR3 contains 13 residues. The CDR3 region is CASSFRVRGGYTF. Written as DNA, the CDR3 is TGTGCCAGCAGTTTCCGGGTCAGGGGAGGCTACACCTTC.

This rearrangement joins TRBV2 to TRBJ1-4; unclear D gene. The CDR3 covers 15 residues. From germline, CDR1 is SNHLY and CDR2 FYNNEI. V was shortened by 5 bases and J by 5 bases, with 15 bases between the two germline ends. CDR3 DNA sequence: TGTGCCAGCAGTATTCGGCAGGCGAAAAATGAAAAACTGTTTTTT. Amino acid sequence: CASSIRQAKNEKLFF.

The chain recombines TRBV5-1 with TRBJ2-5; D is uncertain. Trimming removed 6 bases at V and 5 bases at J, with 14 bases between. The CDR3 length is 13 residues. Germline-derived CDR1 and CDR2 are SGHRS and YFSETQ. The chain's CDR3 is CASTAGPGETQYF. CDR3 coding DNA: TGCGCCAGCACGGCAGGTCCTGGGGAGACCCAGTACTTC.

The J gene is TRBJ1-1, the V gene TRBV19; D ambiguous. V was cut by 4 bases and J by 10 bases, with 13 bases left in between. Germline V lookup: CDR1 LNHDA, CDR2 SQIVND (reference sequence). The CDR3 consists of 12 residues. The CDR3, as DNA: TGTGCCAGTAGTACACAGCCTTTCGGAGCTTTCTTT. It specifies CASSTQPFGAFF.

CDR3 sequence (DNA): TGTGCCAGCAGTTCGCCGGCCAACGGGAATGAGCAGTTCTTC. Its translation: CASSSPANGNEQFF. The chain combines TRBV27 with TRBJ2-1; D is unresolved. The CDR3 has 14 amino acids. The ends were cut back, 4 bases at V and 7 bases at J, with 14 bases in the middle. CDR1 is MNHEY and CDR2 is SMNVEV in the germline V gene (reference sequence).

A few counts support this clone. The rearrangement links TRBV7-6 to TRBJ2-2, with TRBD2 identical over 8 bases. CDR1 and CDR2 from the germline V gene are SGHVS and FNYEAQ. This CDR3 comprises 21 residues. V trimming: 6 bases; J trimming: 4 bases; junction bases outside the gene matches: 25. The CDR3 loop reads CASRITPPGLDTGSRTGELFF. Written as DNA, the CDR3 is TGTGCCAGCAGGATTACCCCACCGGGACTAGACACGGGATCGCGCACCGGGGAGCTGTTTTTT.

The V and J genes are TRBV12-3 or TRBV12-4 and TRBJ2-7; a possible D gene is TRBD1 (6 bases). The V end was cut by 6 bases, the J end by 4 bases, with 10 bases between. The CDR3 runs to 12 residues. The CDR3 nucleotides are TGTGCCAGCAGCTCCGGACAGTACGAGCAGTACTTC. Translating it yields CASSSGQYEQYF.

The CDR3 DNA reads as TGCAGCGCTGTTCAGGGGGCTGGGTATGGCTACACCTTC. Translation gives CSAVQGAGYGYTF. The gene calls are TRBV29-1 and TRBJ1-2, with 8 positions matching TRBD1. There are 13 residues in the CDR3. Germline loops: CDR1 SQVTM, CDR2 ANQGSEA. Trimming at V came to 7 bases and at J to 5 bases, leaving 9 bases not matched to a gene.

The chain joins TRBV11-1 to TRBJ2-1; D is unclear. CDR1 is SGHAT, CDR2 FQDESV, per germline (reference sequence). Trimming left V 5 bases short and J 5 bases short, with 13 bases between. The CDR3 length is 14 residues. CDR3 DNA sequence: TGTGCCAGCAGCCCACGACGGAGAAACAATGAGCAGTTCTTC. This codes for CASSPRRRNNEQFF.

CDR3 protein: CASSARTGKQFF. In DNA, the CDR3 is TGTGCCAGCAGCGCCCGGACAGGAAAGCAGTTCTTC. This chain uses TRBV9 with TRBJ2-1; 7 nucleotides align to TRBD1. The J segment lost 11 bases and the V segment lost 3 bases, leaving 5 bases of the junction unmatched. The CDR3 is made up of 12 amino acids. Germline CDR1 and CDR2: SGDLS and YYNGEE.